Below, 5 T cell receptor beta chains from the same sample are listed, as sequenced in a study of shared clonotypes between healthy human individuals. Naive CD8 cells comprised CD45RO-negative, CCR7-positively selected cells, excluding terminally differentiated effector memory CD45RA+ cells. Clones were read by immunoSEQ multiplex PCR, and TCRdb kept only the in-frame ones, dropping some. The data show millions of clones, about 95% seen once. The sequencing sample was made of naive CD8+ T cells sorted from blood. These receptors came from a man younger than 35 in good health.

Comment on this clone: Other nucleotide sequences in the sample specify the same CDR3. The V and J genes are TRBV5-1 and TRBJ2-7; tentative D call: TRBD1 (6 bases). CDR1 is SGHRS, CDR2 YFSETQ, per germline. V dropped 4 bases and J dropped 3 bases, with 11 bases sitting between them. The CDR3 contains 13 residues. CDR3 loop: CASSPGADYEQYF. CDR3 nucleotides: TGCGCCAGCAGCCCAGGGGCAGACTACGAGCAGTACTTC.

The J gene is TRBJ2-5, the V gene TRBV5-6, with TRBD2 matching 7 bases. The end of the DNA is better explained by TRBJ2-7, so the J call may be wrong. Germline V gene lookup returns CDR1 SGHDT and CDR2 YYEEEE. This CDR3 spans 14 amino acids. The CDR3: CASSFGAGVYEQYF. DNA for the CDR3: TGTGCCAGCAGCTTCGGGGCGGGAGTTTACGAGCAGTACTTC.

This clone was counted a few times. The CDR3 loop reads CSAVRDTYTEAFF. CDR3 sequence (DNA): TGCAGCGCCGTGCGCGACACGTACACTGAAGCTTTCTTT. This chain joins TRBV29-1 and TRBJ1-1; no firm D call. Trimming took off 7 bases at V and 3 bases at J, with 15 bases between the two ends. CDR1 SQVTM and CDR2 ANQGSEA come from the germline V gene. The CDR3 consists of 13 residues.

Note on this clone: Other DNA variants within this sample encode the same CDR3. The chain carries TRBV30 and TRBJ2-7; no definite D call. The V gene lost 5 bases and the J gene lost 1 base, with 6 bases spanning the gap. The CDR3 runs to 11 residues. Germline CDR1 and CDR2: GTSNPN and SVGIG (reference sequence). The CDR3 loop reads CAWASSYEQYF. The CDR3, as DNA: TGTGCCTGGGCAAGTTCCTACGAGCAGTACTTC.

The CDR3 sequence: CASSSLLVPETQYF. The CDR3 nucleotides are TGTGCCAGCAGCTCGTTACTAGTTCCAGAGACCCAGTACTTC. The chain joins TRBV7-2 to TRBJ2-5, with D possibly being TRBD2 (5 bases). V was pared by 4 bases and J by 4 bases, with 13 bases between. This CDR3 comprises 14 residues. Germline V gene sequence: CDR1 SGHTA, CDR2 FQGNSA.